This entry is about one T cell receptor beta chain. What it recognizes is unknown. Germline V gene data show CDR1 as SGHNT and CDR2 as YENEEA. This CDR3 is built from 14 residues. V lost 5 bases and J lost 8, with 16 bases in between. These data belong to a study of T cell responses to AZD1222 COVID-19 vaccine. Study conclusions and caveats: Reportedly, close to half of spike-specific TCRs are directed against unmutated variant regions. It was only a handful of AZD1222 recipients who were seropositive at baseline. Among vaccine-associated CD4 TCRs, coverage spanned spike, with dominance at 160-218 and 743-854.

Clones were read by immunoSEQ multiplex PCR, and TCRdb kept only the in-frame ones, dropping some. The table has about 130,000 clones, roughly 92% seen once; the top ten hold 1.1%. Material: peripheral blood, obtained 28 days after the second AZD1222 dose. V is TRBV11-3 and J is TRBJ2-1, with unresolved D. The clonotype originates from an adult who received the AZD1222 COVID-19 vaccine. The CDR3 DNA follows: TGTGCCAGCAGCCCTCCCGGCAGCTGGGATGAGCAGTTCTTC. Encoded protein: CASSPPGSWDEQFF. The variable domain in full, with the rest retrieved from reference TRBV11-3 and TRBJ2-1, is EAGVVQSPRYKIIEKKQPVAFWCNPISGHNTLYWYLQNLGQGPELLIRYENEEAVDDSQLPKDRFSAERLKGVDSTLKIQPAELGDSAVYLCASSPPGSWDEQFFGPGTRLTVL.